Below are 10 T cell receptor beta chains sequenced from a single sample in a study of shared clonotypes between healthy human individuals. Only in-frame clones appear in the TCRdb table, and some are missing; sequencing was by immunoSEQ multiplex PCR. The sample includes millions of clones, approximately 95% of them seen just once. Sequencing was performed on naive CD4+ T cells from PBMCs. Subset of the sample: CD45RA+ positively selected. These receptors were taken from a man between 18 and 35 years old in good health. Some clones in this sample may be carry-over from other donors' samples.

The CDR3 spells CASSFGPSAGATTDTQYF. For the CDR3, the DNA is TGCGCCAGCAGCTTTGGACCATCAGCGGGAGCGACCACAGATACGCAGTATTTT. The chain uses TRBV5-1 and TRBJ2-3; TRBD2 matches at 8 bases. V was pared by 2 bases and J by 2 bases, with 13 bases of the junction left unmatched. The CDR3 spans 18 residues. CDR1 and CDR2 from the germline V gene are SGHRS and YFSETQ.

The genes are TRBV15 and TRBJ1-2; TRBD1 matches 12 bases. V gave up 4 bases and J gave up 8 bases; unmatched junction bases: 5. Germline values: CDR1 LNHNV, CDR2 YYDKDF (reference sequence). The CDR3 consists of 14 residues. The CDR3 nucleotides are TGTGCCACCAGCAAGGGACAGGGGGCATCCGGCTACACCTTC. Amino acids: CATSKGQGASGYTF.

This clone was found once. The gene calls are TRBV27 and TRBJ2-1; 8 nucleotides agree with TRBD2. Germline-derived CDR1 and CDR2 are MNHEY and SMNVEV (reference sequence). This CDR3 has 15 residues. V shed 4 bases, J shed 7 bases, and the junction held 9 bases outside the gene matches. This chain's CDR3 is CASSSKREQRNEQFF. The DNA of the CDR3 is TGTGCCAGCAGTTCCAAGCGGGAGCAACGTAATGAGCAGTTCTTC.

This chain joins TRBV27 and TRBJ1-1; 7 nucleotides line up with TRBD1. The germline CDR1 and CDR2 sequences are MNHEY and SMNVEV (reference sequence). Germline trimming cut 4 bases from V and 5 bases from J; bases unmatched to any gene: 10. The CDR3 totals 15 residues. The CDR3 loop is CASSSYRGGRTEAFF. The CDR3 DNA reads as TGTGCCAGCAGTTCCTACAGGGGCGGTAGGACTGAAGCTTTCTTT.

This chain uses TRBV28 with TRBJ2-7; D is undetermined. The germline V gene encodes CDR1 MDHEN and CDR2 SYDVKM. Trimming cost V 11 bases and J 0 bases, with 14 bases left between them. This CDR3 has 13 amino acids. The CDR3 region is CAGNAPGSYEQYF. DNA of the CDR3: TGTGCCGGGAACGCTCCGGGCTCCTACGAGCAGTACTTC.

The chain joins TRBV5-4 to TRBJ1-1, with a tentative D call TRBD1 (5 bases). The CDR3 length is 16 residues. Trimming left V 2 bases short and J 0 bases short, with 14 bases between. From germline, CDR1 is SGHNT and CDR2 YYREEE (reference sequence). CDR3 nucleotides: TGTGCCAGCAGCTTTGGCAGGGCCTCTATGAACACTGAAGCTTTCTTT. Protein: CASSFGRASMNTEAFF.

The chain has TRBV6-6 and TRBJ2-7; 13 nucleotides align to TRBD2. Per the germline V gene, CDR1 is MNHNY and CDR2 is SVGAGI (reference sequence). The J segment lost 1 base and the V segment lost 6 bases, leaving 6 bases of the junction unmatched. This CDR3 is 16 amino acids long. The CDR3 protein is CASRTSGRESSYEQYF. DNA of the CDR3: TGTGCCAGCAGAACTAGCGGGAGGGAATCATCCTACGAGCAGTACTTC.

The chain uses TRBV30 and TRBJ1-1, with D maybe TRBD1 (6 bases). CDR1 GTSNPN and CDR2 SVGIG come from the germline V gene (reference sequence). CDR3 size: 15 residues. Trimming took 2 bases from V and 0 from J, leaving 13 bases between them. The CDR3 here is CAWSPPGTMNTEAFF. The CDR3 nucleotides read TGTGCCTGGAGTCCACCGGGGACAATGAACACTGAAGCTTTCTTT.

The chain has TRBV19 and TRBJ2-7; 7 bases are a match to TRBD2. CDR3 length equals 14 residues. After removal of 6 bases from V and 6 bases from J, the junction contained 11 bases not matched to a gene. Looked up from germline, CDR1 is LNHDA and CDR2 is SQIVND (reference sequence). CDR3 protein: CASRPSGAPSEQYF. CDR3 in DNA: TGTGCCAGTAGACCAAGCGGGGCCCCTAGCGAGCAGTACTTC.

This clone has only a few counts. The chain is built from TRBV30 and TRBJ1-3; D perhaps matches TRBD1 (5 bases). Trimming cost V 2 bases and J 4 bases, with 9 bases left between them. Germline-derived CDR1 and CDR2 are GTSNPN and SVGIG (reference sequence). This CDR3 is built from 13 residues. This chain's CDR3 is CAWSLGAGNTIYF. The CDR3 DNA reads as TGTGCCTGGAGTCTCGGGGCAGGAAACACCATATATTTT.